This TCR beta chain was recovered during a study of OX40 agonist ivuxolimab in advanced cancers. Study summary: The patients got ivuxolimab, which is an agonistic anti-OX40 (CD134) antibody. Study results and caveats: The study did not work out the antigen specificity of the expanded peripheral T cells. At doses 0.1 to 3.0 mg/kg, CD4+ and CD8+ clones expanded.

J gave up 6 bases and V 1 base, and 8 bases lay outside the gene matches. The germline V gene encodes CDR1 SGHVS and CDR2 FNYEAQ. The CDR3 length is 16 residues. The method was immunoSEQ multiplex PCR; TCRdb's version includes in-frame clones alone and lacks a portion of them. The sample includes 35,000 to 45,000 clones, 87% of them seen just once. Concerning this clone: Its antigen is unknown.

The starting material was CD4+ or CD8+ T cells sorted from blood, obtained in a trial of the OX40 agonist ivuxolimab. The receptor's source is an adult with an advanced solid tumor such as melanoma, head and neck, liver or kidney cancer. This chain joins TRBV7-6 and TRBJ1-4; TRBD1 aligns across 7 bases. CDR3 residues: CASSLGPTGIDEKLFF. As DNA, the CDR3 is TGTGCCAGCAGCTTAGGCCCGACAGGGATCGATGAAAAACTGTTTTTT.